This T cell receptor (beta chain) was sequenced for a study of PD-1 blockade in classical Hodgkin lymphoma. Study at large: Nivolumab 3 mg/kg was given intravenously every 2 weeks. Study results and limitations: Patients with a complete response exhibited baseline diversity comparable to newly diagnosed patients.

Concerning this clone: Its cognate antigen is unknown.

Germline V gene sequence: CDR1 SGHRS, CDR2 YFSETQ. Germline trimming cut 4 bases from V and 6 bases from J; bases unmatched to any gene: 9. This CDR3 is 14 amino acids long. Method: immunoSEQ multiplex PCR; TCRdb's copy keeps in-frame clones and lacks some. This table holds about 19,000 clones, under 80% found once. Time point in this sample: cycle 4 day 1 (C4D1), after five to seven weeks of nivolumab. After autologous stem cell transplantation all patients relapsed, and prior brentuximab vedotin exposure differed between cohorts. The source material was peripheral blood mononuclear cells (PBMCs), sampled before the fourth cycle of nivolumab. This chain connects TRBV5-1 to TRBJ1-2, with 7 bases that match TRBD1. The clonotype was recovered from a human donor with classical Hodgkin lymphoma. CDR3 nucleotides: TGCGCCAGCAGCCTGACAGGGTTTGCGGATGGCTACACCTTC. This translates into CASSLTGFADGYTF.